The rows below give T cell receptor beta chains drawn from one sample of a study of blood T cells in healthy people across ages. TCRdb itself ran the 5' RACE reads through MiXCR, one entry per CDR3 protein. The sample has 580,000 or so distinct CDR3 sequences, around half seen once. Sequencing was carried out using blood. All receptors derive from a man at least 80 years old in good health. Each CDR3 is given with its conserved first and last residue. The D gene is left open where the match is weak. Some rows mark clone size as missing; the rest say once, few, many or name a class of expanded clone.

clone_size	v_call	j_call	d_call	cdr3_aa	cdr3_nt
-	TRBV7-2	TRBJ2-1	-	CASSKPVRAEQFF	TGTGCCAGCAGCAAACCAGTGCGGGCTGAGCAGTTCTTC
-	TRBV27	TRBJ2-7	-	CASPPQLLPLLSEQYF	TGTGCCAGCCCACCTCAACTGCTCCCCCTCCTGAGCGAGCAGTACTTC
-	TRBV6-1	TRBJ2-1	-	CASSEVRRGEQFF	TGTGCCAGCAGTGAAGTAAGGAGGGGTGAGCAGTTCTTC
-	TRBV6-5	TRBJ2-5	-	CASSYSAQYF	TGTGCCAGCAGTTACTCCGCGCAGTACTTC
few	TRBV20-1	TRBJ2-1	TRBD2	CSARDRLAGTNEQFF	TGCAGTGCTAGAGATCGGCTAGCGGGAACGAATGAGCAGTTCTTC
-	TRBV7-9	TRBJ2-7	-	CASSDTGTPYEQYF	TGTGCCAGCAGCGATACAGGTACCCCCTACGAGCAGTACTTC
-	TRBV6-2/TRBV6-3	TRBJ2-3	TRBD2	CASSSYSGRDTDTQYF	TGTGCCAGCAGTTCCTATAGCGGGAGGGACACAGATACGCAGTATTTT
-	TRBV7-2	TRBJ2-1	-	CASSLVGHPTRDEQFF	TGTGCCAGCAGCTTAGTGGGACACCCTACTCGGGATGAGCAGTTCTTC
many	TRBV6-6	TRBJ2-5	-	CPPGASQETQYF	TGTCCTCCCGGGGCCTCGCAAGAGACCCAGTACTTC
-	TRBV12-3/TRBV12-4	TRBJ2-3	-	CASSLHRASADTQYF	TGTGCCAGCAGTCTACACAGGGCTAGCGCAGATACGCAGTATTTT
-	TRBV9	TRBJ2-7	TRBD1	CASSNRDRAYEQYF	TGTGCCAGCAGCAACCGGGACAGGGCCTACGAGCAGTACTTC
few	TRBV6-5	TRBJ2-1	-	CASNPTGEDNEQFF	TGTGCCAGCAACCCAACAGGGGAGGACAATGAGCAGTTCTTC
-	TRBV7-2	TRBJ2-5	-	CASSFGFSETQYF	TGTGCCAGCAGCTTCGGATTTTCCGAGACCCAGTACTTC
few	TRBV7-9	TRBJ2-1	-	CASSLREPSYNEQFF	TGTGCCAGCAGCTTGAGGGAACCCTCCTACAATGAGCAGTTCTTC
-	TRBV12-3/TRBV12-4	TRBJ2-3	-	CASSSRRAGSETDTQYF	TGTGCCAGCAGTTCCCGTAGGGCAGGGTCGGAGACAGATACGCAGTATTTT
-	TRBV6-2/TRBV6-3	TRBJ2-1	TRBD2	CASSLPPTSGSRNEQFF	TGTGCCAGCAGTCTCCCCCCGACTAGCGGGAGTCGCAATGAGCAGTTCTTC
-	TRBV20-1	TRBJ1-2	-	CSATGGREIYGYTF	TGCAGTGCTACTGGGGGCAGGGAGATCTATGGCTACACCTTC
-	TRBV20-1	TRBJ2-1	-	CSARRGAGQFF	TGCAGTGCAAGACGGGGGGCGGGGCAGTTCTTC
-	TRBV7-2	TRBJ1-6	TRBD1	CASSDAGGAYNSPLHF	TGTGCCAGCAGCGACGCAGGGGGAGCCTATAATTCACCCCTCCACTTT
-	TRBV7-2	TRBJ1-5	-	CASSSAVSNQPQHF	TGTGCCAGCAGCTCGGCGGTTAGCAATCAGCCCCAGCATTTT
few	TRBV7-2	TRBJ1-5	-	CASSFKGDQPQHF	TGTGCCAGCAGCTTTAAGGGTGATCAGCCCCAGCATTTT
once	TRBV13	TRBJ2-5	TRBD2	CASSLTSGSETQYF	TGTGCCAGCAGCTTGACTAGCGGATCGGAGACCCAGTACTTC
-	TRBV20-1	TRBJ1-5	-	CSASEDSLSNQPQHF	TGCAGTGCTAGCGAAGACAGTCTTAGCAATCAGCCCCAGCATTTT
-	TRBV9	TRBJ2-7	-	CASSVARETYEQYF	TGTGCCAGCAGCGTAGCTCGGGAAACGTACGAGCAGTACTTC
-	TRBV12-3/TRBV12-4	TRBJ1-4	TRBD1	CASRVTGGGEKLFF	TGTGCCAGCAGAGTGACAGGGGGCGGAGAAAAACTGTTTTTT
-	TRBV6-6	TRBJ2-2	TRBD2	CASMRAGGNTGGLFF	TGTGCCAGCATGAGGGCGGGAGGCAACACCGGGGGGCTGTTTTTT
-	TRBV3-1	TRBJ1-2	-	CASSQDSHGYGYTF	TGTGCCAGCAGCCAAGATAGTCACGGCTATGGCTACACCTTC
many	TRBV6-5	TRBJ1-5	-	CASSQIRNSNQPQHF	TGTGCCAGCAGTCAAATCAGAAATAGCAATCAGCCCCAGCATTTT
many	TRBV6-6	TRBJ2-3	-	CASSYLTGTDTQYF	TGTGCCAGCAGTTACCTGACAGGCACAGATACGCAGTATTTT
few	TRBV5-1	TRBJ2-5	-	CASSLAPEETQYF	TGCGCCAGCAGCTTGGCCCCTGAAGAGACCCAGTACTTC
-	TRBV10-3	TRBJ2-7	-	CAISESGGNEQYF	TGTGCCATCAGTGAGTCCGGGGGTAACGAGCAGTACTTC
-	TRBV20-1	TRBJ1-6	-	CSAQETDSPLHF	TGCAGTGCCCAAGAGACAGATTCACCCCTCCACTTT
-	TRBV7-2	TRBJ2-4	TRBD2	CASSLAGGGKNIQYF	TGTGCCAGCAGCCTCGCGGGGGGGGGCAAAAACATTCAGTACTTC
few	TRBV3-1	TRBJ1-4	-	CASSQQGMDEKLFF	TGTGCCAGCAGCCAACAGGGGATGGATGAAAAACTGTTTTTT
-	TRBV7-3	TRBJ2-3	-	CASSLIPGPPTDTQYF	TGTGCCAGCAGCTTAATCCCGGGACCACCCACGGATACGCAGTATTTT
many	TRBV3-1	TRBJ2-7	-	CASSQTTDSYEQYF	TGTGCCAGCAGCCAAACGACGGATTCCTACGAGCAGTACTTC
-	TRBV3-1	TRBJ2-1	TRBD1	CASSQPRGTGGSYNEQFF	TGTGCCAGCAGCCAACCACGGGGGACAGGGGGGTCCTACAATGAGCAGTTCTTC
-	TRBV7-9	TRBJ2-5	-	CASSLGVETRYF	TGTGCCAGCAGCTTGGGAGTTGAGACCCGGTACTTC
few	TRBV20-1	TRBJ1-1	-	CSASSGNTEAFF	TGCAGTGCTAGTTCCGGGAACACTGAAGCTTTCTTT